This TCR beta chain is drawn from a study of blood T cells in healthy people across ages. Combining a sample-barcoded 5' primer with a J-beta primer mix, a second PCR ran for about 7 to 11 cycles. TCRdb independently ran MiXCR on the 5' RACE reads; one entry per CDR3 protein. The top ten hold roughly a tenth of the sample, which has some 890,000 distinct CDR3 sequences, almost 30% seen once. This clonotype occurred a few times. The germline CDR1 and CDR2 sequences are SGDLS and YYNGEE. V lost 0 bases, J lost 3 bases, and 7 bases stayed unmatched. The CDR3 loop spans 16 amino acids. These data were also filed under a second study, of T cells of mothers and their children. From that study: Sequencing returned over 8 million TCR beta CDR3 reads per mother and about 3 million per child.

This receptor was identified in a woman aged 40 to 55 in good health. Sequences were obtained from blood. J is TRBJ2-7 and V is TRBV9; 9 bases align to TRBD1. The CDR3 loop is CASSVEGDRALYEQYF. CDR3 sequence (DNA): TGTGCCAGCAGCGTAGAAGGGGACAGGGCACTCTACGAGCAGTACTTC. The full variable domain, completed using reference TRBV9 and TRBJ2-7, is DSGVTQTPKHLITATGQRVTLRCSPRSGDLSVYWYQQSLDQGLQFLIQYYNGEERAKGNILERFSAQQFPDLHSELNLSSLELGDSALYFCASSVEGDRALYEQYFGPGTRLTVT.